This T cell receptor beta chain came from a study of blood T cell repertoires in COVID-19. Study-level background: COVID-19 samples, acute and convalescent, were from the United States, Italy and Spain.

Recovered status in Cohort 3 required two negative PCRs, clearance, or symptom resolution. The CDR3 consists of 15 residues. CDR1 is MNHEY, CDR2 SVGAGI, per germline. V shed 0 bases and J shed 4 bases, with 10 bases lying between them. Method: immunoSEQ multiplex PCR; TCRdb's copy keeps in-frame clones and lacks some. The sample comprises about 260,000 clones, roughly nine tenths of which are singletons, and approximately 2.5% rests with the top ten. The clonotype comes from a woman aged 18 to 35 who had recovered from COVID-19. Sequencing was carried out using PBMCs or T cells enriched from blood (not recorded which). The J gene is TRBJ2-1, the V gene TRBV6-5; tentative D call: TRBD2 (6 bases). CDR3 amino acids: CASSYSSGRYNEQFF. CDR3 nucleotides: TGTGCCAGCAGTTACTCGAGCGGGCGATACAATGAGCAGTTCTTC.